Listed below are T cell receptor beta chains from one sample, sequenced in a study of cytomegalovirus exposure and HLA in healthy donors. Sequenced by immunoSEQ multiplex PCR; TCRdb stores in-frame clones only, minus some. This table has some 110,000 clones, 85% to 90% appearing once. Sequencing input: PBMCs. The receptors originated from a woman between 18 and 29 years old in good health and CMV-seropositive. The CDR3 runs from the conserved cysteine through the conserved F or W. D genes are given only for firm matches. Rows give clone size only sometimes, using once, few, many, or a class for an expanded clone.

TRBJ2-7 | TRBV6-1 | - | - | CASSLGQSYEQYF | TGTGCCAGCAGCTTGGGGCAGTCCTACGAGCAGTACTTC
TRBJ1-5 | TRBV2 | - | TRBD1 | CASSEIGGQGIPQHF | TGTGCCAGCAGTGAAATCGGGGGACAGGGGATACCCCAGCATTTT
TRBJ2-2 | TRBV7-7 | - | TRBD2 | CASSPRSGTNTGELFF | TGTGCCAGCAGCCCCCGTAGCGGGACGAACACCGGGGAGCTGTTTTTT
TRBJ2-2 | TRBV6-6 | once | TRBD1 | CASSTRDRGLSGELFF | TGTGCCAGCAGTACTAGGGACAGGGGGCTCTCCGGGGAGCTGTTTTTT
TRBJ1-1 | TRBV5-1 | - | TRBD1 | CASSLEGARAFF | TGCGCCAGCAGCTTGGAGGGGGCGCGGGCTTTCTTT
TRBJ2-7 | TRBV27 | - | - | CASSRGQLSEQYF | TGTGCCAGCAGTCGGGGACAATTATCAGAGCAGTACTTC
TRBJ1-6 | TRBV11-3 | - | - | CASSLEENSPLHF | TGTGCCAGCAGCTTAGAGGAGAATTCACCCCTCCACTTT
TRBJ2-3 | TRBV23-1 | - | - | CASSHRVHTQYF | TGCGCCAGCAGTCACAGGGTTCATACGCAGTATTTT
TRBJ2-4 | TRBV4-2 | - | TRBD2 | CASSQGGGRGGSVTKNIQYF | TGTGCCAGCAGCCAAGGGGGAGGAAGGGGAGGGAGTGTAACCAAAAACATTCAGTACTTC
TRBJ2-3 | TRBV7-9 | - | TRBD2 | CASSLGGLAGVTDTQYF | TGTGCCAGCAGCTTAGGCGGCCTAGCGGGGGTCACAGATACGCAGTATTTT